This TCR beta chain is drawn from a study of PD-1 blockade in mismatch repair-deficient tumors. Study summary: Patients had 12 mismatch repair-deficient cancer types, all previously treated and progressing.

All patients were mismatch repair deficient, assessed by either PCR or immunohistochemistry. TCR sequencing covered three patients who responded to pembrolizumab. V dropped 4 bases and J dropped 7 bases, with 20 bases sitting between them. Germline assignment: CDR1 LNHDA and CDR2 SQIVND (reference sequence). The CDR3 covers 16 residues. Using immunoSEQ multiplex PCR, the repertoire was profiled, and TCRdb retains in-frame clones only, with some absent. The data show tens of thousands of clones, 83% seen once. Study-level results: After pembrolizumab, tumor-resident clones rose rapidly, then generally contracted before radiologic responses.

Comment on this clone: As yet, its antigen is unknown.

Here the sequenced sample was peripheral blood, taken 12 weeks after starting pembrolizumab. This TCR was sampled from an adult with mismatch repair-deficient cancer. The rearrangement joins TRBV19 to TRBJ2-1; tentative D call: TRBD1 (6 bases). CDR3 region: CASSNPGQWVGNEQFF. CDR3 DNA sequence: TGTGCCAGTAGTAATCCCGGACAGTGGGTCGGGAATGAGCAGTTCTTC.